These T cell receptor beta chains were read from a single sample in a study of T cell repertoires in cytomegalovirus infection. TCRdb re-called the reads with MiXCR, one entry per CDR3 protein. The table records roughly 640,000 distinct CDR3 sequences, 24% of them present only once. The sample comprised CD8+ T cells from PBMCs. These receptors all come from a human donor in good health (CMV status not recorded). Some clones in this sample may be carry-over from other donors' samples. Each CDR3 is given with its conserved first and last residue. The D gene is left open where the match is weak. Not all rows give a size; the values are once, few, many and, for expanded clones, a class.

d_call j_call clone_size v_call cdr3_nt cdr3_aa
TRBD1 TRBJ2-4 NA TRBV20-1 TGCAGTGCTACCGGGACAGGGATACTGTTGGTCAAAAACATTCAGTACTTC CSATGTGILLVKNIQYF
NA TRBJ2-7 NA TRBV7-6 TGTGCCAGCAGTCTAGGTGGGGTGAACGAGCAGTACTTC CASSLGGVNEQYF
NA TRBJ2-1 few TRBV7-9 TGTGCCAGCAGTCGGGCCAATGAGCAGTTCTTC CASSRANEQFF
NA TRBJ2-5 NA TRBV28 TGTGCCAGCACCGACCCAGGGGCGGCGGAGACCCAGTACTTC CASTDPGAAETQYF
NA TRBJ2-1 NA TRBV10-3 TGTGCCATCAGGGAAGACTTATCCCCTAGGAATGAGCAGTTCTTC CAIREDLSPRNEQFF
NA TRBJ2-4 few TRBV12-3/TRBV12-4 TGTGCCAGCAGTTTCTCGGGGAATGCCAAAAACATTCAGTACTTC CASSFSGNAKNIQYF
NA TRBJ2-7 few TRBV6-5 TGTGCCAGCAGCACAACAGCCTCCTACGAGCAGTACTTC CASSTTASYEQYF
NA TRBJ2-1 NA TRBV12-3/TRBV12-4 TGTGCCAGCAGTTTTCAGGGGATGAACGATGAGCAGTTCTTC CASSFQGMNDEQFF
NA TRBJ1-5 NA TRBV28 TGTGCCAGCAGTTTAGATCCCGAAGGCAGCAATCAGCCCCAGCATTTT CASSLDPEGSNQPQHF
TRBD2 TRBJ2-1 NA TRBV4-1 TGCGCCAGCAGCGTCTCCCGGGGGGTTGTCAATGAGCAGTTCTTC CASSVSRGVVNEQFF
NA TRBJ2-5 NA TRBV3-1 TGTGCCAGCAGCCCCCCCCTACGGGAGACCCAGTACTTC CASSPPLRETQYF
NA TRBJ2-7 few TRBV7-9 TGTGCCAGCAGCTTCCCGGGGGCCAACTACGAGCAGTACTTC CASSFPGANYEQYF
TRBD1 TRBJ1-1 many TRBV6-1 TGTGCCAGCAGTTCGGACAGGGGGAGGACTGAAGCTTTCTTT CASSSDRGRTEAFF
NA TRBJ1-5 few TRBV20-1 TGCAGTGCTAGAGCCAGGGGTTCTCAGCCCCAGCATTTT CSARARGSQPQHF
NA TRBJ1-2 many TRBV7-6 TGTGCCAGCAGCTCACCAGGGCAGGATGGCTACACCTTC CASSSPGQDGYTF
TRBD1 TRBJ1-6 NA TRBV20-1 TGCAGTGCTAGAGCTTTGGACAGGGGTTATAATTCACCCCTCCACTTT CSARALDRGYNSPLHF
NA TRBJ2-1 NA TRBV7-9 TGTGCCAGCACCGGTAGTTCTAACTACAATGAGCAGTTCTTC CASTGSSNYNEQFF
NA TRBJ1-6 many TRBV7-8 TGTGCCAGCAGCTTAGGTTCTAGGGCAGGACTTAATTCACCCCTCCACTTT CASSLGSRAGLNSPLHF
TRBD1 TRBJ1-1 few TRBV4-2 TGTGCCAGCAGCCATACCGGGACAGCAAACACTGAAGCTTTCTTT CASSHTGTANTEAFF
TRBD1 TRBJ2-1 many TRBV11-3 TGTGCCAGCAGCCAAACAACCGGGACAGGGGCCTACAATGAGCAGTTCTTC CASSQTTGTGAYNEQFF
TRBD2 TRBJ2-5 many TRBV12-3/TRBV12-4 TGTGCCAGCAGTCCCCTAGCGGGCACGCAAGAGACCCAGTACTTC CASSPLAGTQETQYF
NA TRBJ1-1 many TRBV6-2/TRBV6-3 TGTGCCAGCAGCCTAGGACCTCCAGAGAACACTGAAGCTTTCTTT CASSLGPPENTEAFF
TRBD1 TRBJ2-1 many TRBV28 TGTGCCAGCAGCTTAGCCCCGGGACAGGGGTTTTATGAGCAGTTCTTC CASSLAPGQGFYEQFF
NA TRBJ1-2 few TRBV10-3 TGTGCCATCAGGAAGGGCGACGGGGACCACGGCTACACCTTC CAIRKGDGDHGYTF
NA TRBJ1-2 many TRBV24-1 TGTGCCACCAGTGACAGCCCGAGCGGTGGCTACACCTTC CATSDSPSGGYTF
TRBD2 TRBJ2-3 NA TRBV9 TGTGCCAGCAGCGATGGGACTAGCGCTTTCACAGATACGCAGTATTTT CASSDGTSAFTDTQYF
TRBD2 TRBJ2-3 few TRBV7-2 TGTGCCAGCAGCTTTGGAACTAGCGGGGGTGGCGCAGATACGCAGTATTTT CASSFGTSGGGADTQYF
TRBD2 TRBJ2-1 NA TRBV29-1 TGCAGCGTTGAGGGACTAGTGGGGACCAATGAGCAGTTCTTC CSVEGLVGTNEQFF
NA TRBJ1-3 many TRBV7-9 TGTGCCAGCAGCCCAGGTGGCTTTGGAAACACCATATATTTT CASSPGGFGNTIYF
NA TRBJ2-6 many TRBV6-2/TRBV6-3 TGTGCCAGCAGTTACGATCCGGGACTGCCCTCTGGGGCCAACGTCCTGACTTTC CASSYDPGLPSGANVLTF
NA TRBJ2-2 few TRBV2 TGTGCCAGCAGTGGGGGGGCTCCACGAACCGGGGAGCTGTTTTTT CASSGGAPRTGELFF
NA TRBJ1-1 NA TRBV7-4 TGTGCCAGCAGCTTAGCGGGAGGGCCGAAGTTCTTT CASSLAGGPKFF
NA TRBJ2-1 NA TRBV29-1 TGCAGCTCTCGAGGGACTTCTCTATGGGGCAATGAGCAGTTCTTC CSSRGTSLWGNEQFF
TRBD2 TRBJ2-1 few TRBV24-1 TGTGCCACCAGTGAAACGGGGGGAGGTGAGCAGTTCTTC CATSETGGGEQFF
NA TRBJ1-1 NA TRBV6-6 TGTGCCAGCAGTTACTCGATCTGGGAGAACACTGAAGCTTTCTTT CASSYSIWENTEAFF
NA TRBJ2-7 NA TRBV18 TGTGCCAGCTCACCACGAAAGCTCTCCTACGAGCAGTACTTC CASSPRKLSYEQYF
NA TRBJ1-2 few TRBV6-8 TGTGCCAGCAGTCCCGCGGGTAGCACCAACTATGGCTACACCTTC CASSPAGSTNYGYTF